Shown below are 7 T cell receptor beta chains from a single sample sequenced in a study of cytomegalovirus exposure and HLA in healthy donors. In the PCR, 60 Vbeta and 13 Jbeta primers were used. TCRdb's copy holds only in-frame clones and misses some; the assay was immunoSEQ multiplex PCR. The sample has some 170,000 clones; roughly 79% are singletons. Sequencing used PBMCs. The receptors come from a woman in her forties or fifties in good health and CMV-seronegative.

Of note for this clone: The same CDR3 arises from other DNA sequences in this sample as well. The chain carries TRBV27 and TRBJ1-5; TRBD1 matches 10 bases. V lost 6 bases to trimming and J lost 2 bases; unmatched junction nucleotides: 4. CDR1 and CDR2 from the germline V gene are MNHEY and SMNVEV (reference sequence). The CDR3 has 15 amino acids. In DNA form, the CDR3 reads TGTGCCAGCAGCTCCGGGACAGGGGGCAATCAGCCCCAGCATTTT. It encodes CASSSGTGGNQPQHF.

CDR3 coding DNA: TGTGCCAGCGGGGGGACAGGGACCTCCTATAATTCACCCCTCCACTTT. This encodes CASGGTGTSYNSPLHF. V and J are TRBV2 and TRBJ1-6, with TRBD1 matching 9 bases. Germline CDR1 SNHLY, CDR2 FYNNEI. Unmatched junction bases numbered 5, after V lost 8 bases and J lost 0 bases. The CDR3 sequence is 16 residues long.

J is TRBJ2-1 and V is TRBV5-6, with TRBD2 identical over 10 bases. Germline lookup yields CDR1 SGHDT and CDR2 YYEEEE. V lost 6 bases, J lost 6 bases, and 12 bases stayed unmatched. The CDR3 contains 16 residues. In nucleotides, the CDR3 is TGTGCCAGCACCTTTAGCGGGAGGAGGGATCTCAATGAGCAGTTCTTC. It translates to CASTFSGRRDLNEQFF. Complete variable domain (other parts from reference TRBV5-6 and TRBJ2-1): DAGVTQSPTHLIKTRGQQVTLRCSPKSGHDTVSWYQQALGQGPQFIFQYYEEEERQRGNFPDRFSGHQFPNYSSELNVNALLLGDSALYLCASTFSGRRDLNEQFFGPGTRLTVL.

The chain links TRBV13 to TRBJ1-1; D uncertain. The CDR3 runs to 13 residues. V lost 3 bases, J lost 0 bases, and 5 bases lay in between. Germline V CDR1 and CDR2: PRHDT, FYEKMQ (reference sequence). CDR3 sequence: CASSLSMNTEAFF. The CDR3 region has the DNA TGTGCCAGCAGCTTGAGTATGAACACTGAAGCTTTCTTT.

The V call is TRBV7-2, the J call TRBJ1-1; no clear D gene. Per germline, CDR1 SGHTA and CDR2 FQGNSA. The CDR3 sequence is 13 residues long. The V end lost 4 bases, the J end lost 5 bases, and 11 bases lay between the germline ends. CDR3 nucleotides: TGTGCCAGCAGCTCGGGGTTAAGGACTGAAGCTTTCTTT. It is translated as CASSSGLRTEAFF.

The chain has TRBV18 and TRBJ2-7; 7 bases match TRBD1. V shed 0 bases, J shed 4 bases, and the junction held 9 bases outside the gene matches. Germline-derived CDR1 and CDR2 are KGHSH and LQKENI. This CDR3 has 16 amino acids. The CDR3 DNA is TGTGCCAGCTCACCACCATCCCCGGGACAGACATACGAGCAGTACTTC. Residues: CASSPPSPGQTYEQYF.

This clone showed up just a few times. The chain recombines TRBV19 with TRBJ2-7, with 9 bases aligning to TRBD1. This CDR3 contains 14 residues. The ends lost 3 bases at V and 4 bases at J; junction bases unmatched: 4. The V gene's germline CDR1 is LNHDA and CDR2 SQIVND (reference sequence). The CDR3 is CASSIEQGAYEQYF. The CDR3 DNA is TGTGCCAGTAGTATTGAACAGGGGGCGTACGAGCAGTACTTC. Filled out from reference TRBV19 and TRBJ2-7, the complete variable domain reads DGGITQSPKYLFRKEGQNVTLSCEQNLNHDAMYWYRQDPGQGLRLIYYSQIVNDFQKGDIAEGYSVSREKKESFPLTVTSAQKNPTAFYLCASSIEQGAYEQYFGPGTRLTVT.